This TCR beta chain was recorded in a study of neoadjuvant anti-PD-1 for oral cavity cancer. Looking at the study overall: Patients without progression got a fourth dose around day 43. Overall study findings and caveats: With three patients per group, TCR findings need larger cohorts.

Germline CDR1 is SGHNT and CDR2 is YYREEE (reference sequence). CDR3 size: 15 residues. The V end was cut by 4 bases, the J end by 0 bases, with 8 bases between. A remark on this clone: The antigen remains unidentified.

Six replicates per PBMC sample, mostly from approximately 0.45 ug of genomic DNA. Data came from immunoSEQ multiplex PCR; TCRdb stores just in-frame clones and leaves some out. The table records about 42,000 clones, 60% to 80% of them present only once. Time point denoted: after neoadjuvant nivolumab, at surgical resection. These newly diagnosed stage II-IVA oral cavity squamous cell carcinoma patients had no prior systemic or radiation treatment. The chain has TRBV5-4 and TRBJ2-6, with unresolved D. This receptor was identified in a person between 35 and 79 years old with oral cavity squamous cell carcinoma. This specimen was PBMCs, taken after nivolumab (anti-PD-1) treatment. CDR3 region: CASSPLVSGANVLTF. The CDR3 DNA reads as TGTGCCAGCAGCCCCCTGGTCTCTGGGGCCAACGTCCTGACTTTC.